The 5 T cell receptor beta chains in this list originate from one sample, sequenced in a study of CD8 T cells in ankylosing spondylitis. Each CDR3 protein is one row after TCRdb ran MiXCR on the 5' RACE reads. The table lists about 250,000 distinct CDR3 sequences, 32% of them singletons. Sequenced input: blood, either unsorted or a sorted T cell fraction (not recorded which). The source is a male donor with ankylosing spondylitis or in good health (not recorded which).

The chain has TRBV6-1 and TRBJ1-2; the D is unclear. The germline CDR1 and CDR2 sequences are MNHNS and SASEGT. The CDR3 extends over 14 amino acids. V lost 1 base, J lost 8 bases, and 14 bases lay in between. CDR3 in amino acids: CASSEVWGRGGYTF. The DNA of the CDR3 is TGTGCCAGCAGTGAAGTTTGGGGAAGAGGCGGCTACACCTTC.

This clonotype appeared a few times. The CDR3 DNA reads TGTGCCATCAGTGTGGAGGCTAGCGGTCCCCGGGAGCAGTACTTC. It yields the protein CAISVEASGPREQYF. J is TRBJ2-7 and V is TRBV10-3; TRBD2 matches 7 bases. This CDR3 contains 15 residues. V trimming: 4 bases; J trimming: 7 bases; junction bases outside the gene matches: 13. The germline V gene encodes CDR1 ENHRY and CDR2 SYGVKD.

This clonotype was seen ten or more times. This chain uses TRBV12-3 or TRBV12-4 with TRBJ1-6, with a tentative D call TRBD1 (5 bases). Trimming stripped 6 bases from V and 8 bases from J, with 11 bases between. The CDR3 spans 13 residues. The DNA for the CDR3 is TGTGCCAGCAGCGGGTTCAGGGATTCACCCCTCCACTTT. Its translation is CASSGFRDSPLHF.

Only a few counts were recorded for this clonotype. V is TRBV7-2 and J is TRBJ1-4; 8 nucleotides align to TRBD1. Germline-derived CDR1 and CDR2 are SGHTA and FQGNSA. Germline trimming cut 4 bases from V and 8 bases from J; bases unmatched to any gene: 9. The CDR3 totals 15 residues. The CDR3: CASSSPQGVEEKLFF. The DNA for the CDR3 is TGTGCCAGCAGCTCCCCACAGGGGGTTGAGGAAAAACTGTTTTTT. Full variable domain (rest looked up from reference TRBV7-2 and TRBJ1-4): GAGVSQSPSNKVTEKGKDVELRCDPISGHTALYWYRQSLGQGLEFLIYFQGNSAPDKSGLPSDRFSAERTGGSVSTLTIQRTQQEDSAVYLCASSSPQGVEEKLFFGSGTQLSVL.

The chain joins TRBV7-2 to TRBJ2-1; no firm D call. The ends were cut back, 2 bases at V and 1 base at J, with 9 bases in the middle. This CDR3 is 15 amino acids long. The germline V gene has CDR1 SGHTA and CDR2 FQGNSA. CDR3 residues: CASSLLAQSYNEQFF. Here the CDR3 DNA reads TGTGCCAGCAGCTTACTTGCGCAGTCCTACAATGAGCAGTTCTTC.